This T cell receptor beta chain was sequenced during a study of Ad26.COV2.S vaccination and SARS-CoV-2 variants. Notes on the study in general: For non-spike TCRs, breadth in vaccine recipients resembled that in placebo recipients. Measurements of TCR breadth and depth may have given underestimates of the total T cell responses. Post-vaccination spike-specific CD8+ and CD4+ T cell responses reportedly had substantial breadth. Those who received the vaccine showed greater spike-specific TCR breadth than those given placebo.

The germline V gene has CDR1 MNHEY and CDR2 SMNVEV (reference sequence). J gave up 5 bases and V 4 bases, and 8 bases lay outside the gene matches. The CDR3 extends over 15 amino acids. This table comes from immunoSEQ multiplex PCR, and its TCRdb copy is limited to in-frame clones, with some not included. The data hold approximately 400,000 clones, with about 90% observed a single time. In regard to this clone: Antigen: not known.

This TCR was sampled from a human donor who had recovered from COVID-19. This sequence joins TRBV27 and TRBJ2-5; 9 bases agree with TRBD1. The sequencing here drew on peripheral blood, taken after recovery from COVID-19. As DNA, the CDR3 is TGTGCCAGCAGTTCCCCGGGACAGGGAGGGGAGACCCAGTACTTC. Protein product: CASSSPGQGGETQYF.